The 29 T cell receptor beta chains presented below share a single source sample, sequenced in a study of blood T cell repertoires in COVID-19. The protocol was immunoSEQ multiplex PCR, while the TCRdb copy is restricted to in-frame clones and leaves out a portion. This sample has 85,000 to 110,000 clones, with approximately 86% found just once. The sample was peripheral blood. These receptors came from a human donor in a cohort sampled during active COVID-19.

This chain connects TRBV11-2 to TRBJ1-4; no clear D gene. V lost 0 bases and J lost 1, with 12 bases in between. Germline CDR1 and CDR2: SGHAT and FQNNGV. The CDR3 covers 17 residues. Here the CDR3 reads CASSLDSGRLTNEKLFF. The CDR3 coding sequence is TGTGCCAGCAGCTTAGATTCCGGCCGACTAACTAATGAAAAACTGTTTTTT.

The rearrangement links TRBV25-1 to TRBJ2-3; 8 bases match TRBD2. The CDR3 runs to 15 residues. Germline V lookup: CDR1 MGHDK, CDR2 SYGVNS. V lost 3 bases and J lost 4; bases outside the gene matches: 6. The CDR3 nucleotides read TGTGCCAGCAGTGATCTGTCTAGCGGGCCAGATACGCAGTATTTT. Protein: CASSDLSSGPDTQYF.

The chain couples TRBV7-9 to TRBJ2-7; D perhaps matches TRBD1 (6 bases). The CDR3 has 13 amino acids. V was shortened by 5 bases and J by 3 bases, with 11 bases between the two germline ends. Germline V gene data show CDR1 as SEHNR and CDR2 as FQNEAQ (reference sequence). CDR3 amino acids: CASSRTVRYEQYF. The CDR3 DNA reads TGTGCCAGCAGCCGGACAGTCCGCTACGAGCAGTACTTC.

This chain links TRBV19 with TRBJ2-7; 7 bases match TRBD1. The CDR3 extends over 14 amino acids. Looked up from germline, CDR1 is LNHDA and CDR2 is SQIVND (reference sequence). V gave up 3 bases and J gave up 9 bases; unmatched junction bases: 11. The CDR3, as DNA: TGTGCCAGTAGTATGGGGACAGATCTTTTCGGGCAGTACTTC. Protein: CASSMGTDLFGQYF.

The J gene is TRBJ2-7, the V gene TRBV9; 11 positions match TRBD1. V lost 4 bases, J lost 2 bases, and 8 bases stayed unmatched. From germline, CDR1 is SGDLS and CDR2 YYNGEE. The CDR3 is made up of 16 amino acids. The CDR3: CASSLSPGQGAYEQYF. The CDR3 region has the DNA TGTGCCAGCAGCCTCTCCCCGGGACAGGGGGCCTACGAGCAGTACTTC.

The V call is TRBV5-1, the J call TRBJ2-7; D is undetermined. V lost 0 bases, J lost 3 bases, and 10 bases lay in between. The CDR3 totals 14 residues. CDR1 and CDR2 (germline): SGHRS, YFSETQ. The chain's CDR3 is CASSLVPEVYEQYF. The CDR3 region has the DNA TGCGCCAGCAGCTTGGTCCCAGAAGTCTACGAGCAGTACTTC.

The chain joins TRBV11-3 to TRBJ2-2; 11 bases agree with TRBD1. The germline gives CDR1 SGHNT, CDR2 YENEEA. The CDR3 is 15 amino acids. V gave up 8 bases and J gave up 5 bases; unmatched junction bases: 7. This CDR3 is CASGPGQGGTGELFF. CDR3 coding DNA: TGTGCCAGCGGACCGGGACAGGGGGGGACCGGGGAGCTGTTTTTT.

This rearrangement joins TRBV5-1 to TRBJ2-1, with TRBD2 as a possible D gene (5 bases). The CDR3 loop spans 15 amino acids. Germline V lookup: CDR1 SGHRS, CDR2 YFSETQ. V was pared by 6 bases and J by 8 bases, with 21 bases between. CDR3 residues: CASTSPRPPEDEQFF. For the CDR3, the DNA is TGCGCCAGCACTTCCCCCCGGCCCCCGGAGGATGAGCAGTTCTTC.

V usage is TRBV5-1 and J usage is TRBJ2-7; possibly TRBD1 for D (6 bases). The CDR3 spans 14 residues. The V end was cut by 2 bases, the J end by 2 bases, with 11 bases between. The germline gives CDR1 SGHRS, CDR2 YFSETQ. The CDR3 coding sequence is TGCGCCAGCAGCTTTACAGGGATTGCCTACGAGCAGTACTTC. This translates into CASSFTGIAYEQYF.

The chain joins TRBV3-1 (or the pseudogene TRBV3-2) to TRBJ2-1, with D possibly TRBD2 on 5 matching bases. Germline-derived CDR1 and CDR2 are LGHDT and YNNKEL (reference sequence). Trimming pared 7 bases from V and 5 bases from J, leaving 18 bases between. This CDR3 is built from 15 residues. CDR3 in amino acids: CASTRAGKSDNEQFF. CDR3 DNA sequence: TGTGCCAGCACTCGGGCCGGGAAATCCGACAATGAGCAGTTCTTC.

The V gene is TRBV7-9, the J gene TRBJ1-2; 8 bases agree with TRBD1. Germline CDR1 SEHNR, CDR2 FQNEAQ (reference sequence). The CDR3 is made up of 15 amino acids. Trimming at V came to 5 bases and at J to 8 bases, leaving 13 bases not matched to a gene. CDR3 bases: TGTGCCAGCAGCGCAAAGACGACAGGGGTCGACGGCTACACCTTC. Encoded protein: CASSAKTTGVDGYTF.

The chain is built from TRBV6-6 and TRBJ2-5, with 7 bases aligning to TRBD1. The ends lost 0 bases at V and 4 bases at J; junction bases unmatched: 8. Germline CDR1 is MNHNY and CDR2 is SVGAGI (reference sequence). The CDR3 totals 16 residues. CDR3 sequence reads: CASSYSSVGTAETQYF. The CDR3, as DNA: TGTGCCAGCAGTTACTCGAGCGTCGGGACAGCAGAGACCCAGTACTTC.

This clone was picked up a small number of times. Here the CDR3 reads CASSQWTGTDQPQHF. The CDR3 nucleotides are TGTGCCAGCAGCCAGTGGACAGGGACCGATCAGCCCCAGCATTTT. This chain connects TRBV4-2 to TRBJ1-5, with 8 bases aligning to TRBD1. The ends lost 3 bases at V and 5 bases at J; junction bases unmatched: 6. The CDR3 is made up of 15 amino acids. The germline V gene has CDR1 LGHNA and CDR2 YNFKEQ.

This clone was observed a few times. V and J are TRBV28 and TRBJ1-5, with D possibly matching TRBD1 (5 bases). CDR3 size: 14 residues. CDR1 and CDR2 (germline): MDHEN, SYDVKM. V was shortened by 2 bases and J by 2 bases, with 7 bases between the two germline ends. This CDR3 reads CASSLAGGNQPQHF. The CDR3 DNA follows: TGTGCCAGCAGTTTAGCGGGGGGCAATCAGCCCCAGCATTTT.

CDR3 amino acids: CAITGIYGYTF. The CDR3 bases are TGTGCCATCACCGGGATTTATGGCTACACCTTC. The rearrangement joins TRBV10-3 to TRBJ1-2; D remains unclear. Trimming cost V 7 bases and J 5 bases, with 8 bases left between them. Germline lookup yields CDR1 ENHRY and CDR2 SYGVKD. This CDR3 is 11 amino acids long.

The chain links TRBV3-1 (or the pseudogene TRBV3-2) to TRBJ2-1; 10 bases are shared with TRBD2. With V trimmed by 2 bases and J by 11 bases, 9 bases remained unmatched. The CDR3 runs to 15 residues. Per the germline V gene, CDR1 is LGHDT and CDR2 is YNNKEL (reference sequence). The CDR3 bases are TGTGCCAGCAGCCAACTAGCGGGAGAGCCTGGGAAGCAGTTCTTC. Amino acids: CASSQLAGEPGKQFF.

This clone was recorded once. The chain uses TRBV27 and TRBJ2-5; 7 bases are a match to TRBD2. CDR1 is MNHEY, CDR2 SMNVEV, per germline (reference sequence). The trim removed 5 bases at V and 9 bases at J, leaving 9 bases unmatched. This CDR3 comprises 13 residues. In nucleotides, the CDR3 is TGTGCCAGCAGTCGAGGGAGGGGAGCGGCCCAGTACTTC. It codes for CASSRGRGAAQYF.

This sequence joins TRBV2 and TRBJ1-5; D gene uncertain. Germline V gene lookup returns CDR1 SNHLY and CDR2 FYNNEI. The CDR3 has 14 residues. Trimming stripped 4 bases from V and 4 bases from J, with 11 bases between. Here the CDR3 DNA reads TGTGCCAGCAGTGCAGAATCAGGAAATCAGCCCCAGCATTTT. It is translated as CASSAESGNQPQHF.

The CDR3 sequence is CASSPSGTPNTEAFF. The CDR3 nucleotides read TGCGCCAGCAGCCCCTCCGGGACACCGAACACTGAAGCTTTCTTT. This sequence joins TRBV5-1 and TRBJ1-1; D might be TRBD1 (6 bases). The CDR3 contains 15 residues. Germline V CDR1 and CDR2: SGHRS, YFSETQ. The V end was cut by 4 bases, the J end by 1 base, with 14 bases between.

This chain's CDR3 is CASNGELPQPQHF. CDR3 DNA sequence: TGTGCCAGCAACGGGGAGCTCCCCCAGCCCCAGCATTTT. V usage is TRBV2 and J usage is TRBJ1-5; D call uncertain. V lost 7 bases and J lost 7, with 14 bases in between. Germline CDR1 SNHLY, CDR2 FYNNEI. The CDR3 sequence is 13 residues long.

This chain uses TRBV15 with TRBJ1-2; 8 nucleotides line up with TRBD1. V shed 0 bases and J 5 bases; nucleotides not matched to a gene: 2. The CDR3 is 14 residues long. Germline V CDR1 and CDR2: LNHNV, YYDKDF (reference sequence). CDR3 sequence (DNA): TGTGCCACCAGCAGAGACAGGGGGCGGTATGGCTACACCTTC. This sequence encodes CATSRDRGRYGYTF.

This clone has only one observation. This rearrangement joins TRBV5-1 to TRBJ2-3; TRBD2 is a possible D gene (5 bases). Trimming shortened V by 2 bases and J by 4 bases, and 11 bases separated the two germline ends. The germline V gene has CDR1 SGHRS and CDR2 YFSETQ. The CDR3 is 14 residues long. This CDR3 is CASSLEGGSDTQYF. The CDR3 DNA reads TGCGCCAGCAGCTTAGAGGGCGGCTCAGATACGCAGTATTTT.

The CDR3 region is CATGDSTGSIAKNIQYF. The DNA of the CDR3 is TGTGCCACAGGGGACAGTACTGGGTCCATAGCCAAAAACATTCAGTACTTC. This chain joins TRBV24-1 and TRBJ2-4; TRBD1 matches at 7 bases. V lost 10 bases and J lost 0; bases outside the gene matches: 14. Germline CDR1 is KGHDR and CDR2 is SFDVKD. CDR3 size: 17 residues.

V gene TRBV3-1 (or the pseudogene TRBV3-2) combines with J gene TRBJ2-1; TRBD1 aligns across 10 bases. The junction had 3 bases not matched to a gene; V was cut back by 4 bases and J by 3 bases. The CDR3 is 15 residues long. The germline V gene has CDR1 LGHDT and CDR2 YNNKEL (reference sequence). CDR3 sequence (DNA): TGTGCCAGCAGCCGGGGACAGGGGTTCTACAATGAGCAGTTCTTC. Protein: CASSRGQGFYNEQFF.

Written as DNA, the CDR3 is TGTGCCAGCATCCGACTAGCGGGAGGGCGGTACAATGAGCAGTTCTTC. This gives the protein CASIRLAGGRYNEQFF. The rearrangement links TRBV11-2 to TRBJ2-1; TRBD2 agrees at 14 bases. CDR1 is SGHAT, CDR2 FQNNGV, per germline. The length of the CDR3 is 16 residues. V lost 7 bases, J lost 4 bases, and 6 bases stayed unmatched.

The gene calls are TRBV4-2 and TRBJ2-3; 7 bases are shared with TRBD2. CDR3 size: 19 residues. V lost 4 bases, J lost 1 base, and 17 bases stayed unmatched. Germline-derived CDR1 and CDR2 are LGHNA and YNFKEQ. CDR3 DNA sequence: TGTGCCAGCAGCCGGGGGGGAACGGCGGGGTTGCTAGGCACAGATACGCAGTATTTT. Its protein is CASSRGGTAGLLGTDTQYF.

The J gene is TRBJ2-3, the V gene TRBV27; D gene uncertain. Germline assignment: CDR1 MNHEY and CDR2 SMNVEV (reference sequence). CDR3 length: 15 amino acids. Trimming stripped 4 bases from V and 0 bases from J, with 11 bases between. The CDR3 here is CASSWAGASTDTQYF. CDR3 nucleotide sequence: TGTGCCAGCAGTTGGGCAGGTGCTAGCACAGATACGCAGTATTTT.

CDR3 DNA sequence: TGTGCCAGCAGCAAACAGGTAAACTACGAGCAGTACTTC. It specifies CASSKQVNYEQYF. This chain connects TRBV6-5 to TRBJ2-7; D perhaps matches TRBD1 (5 bases). CDR1 is MNHEY, CDR2 SVGAGI, per germline. The V end was cut by 6 bases, the J end by 3 bases, with 12 bases between. There are 13 residues in the CDR3.

The V call is TRBV19, the J call TRBJ2-3, with D possibly being TRBD1 (5 bases). CDR3 length: 12 amino acids. CDR1 is LNHDA, CDR2 SQIVND, per germline (reference sequence). The V end was cut by 4 bases, the J end by 6 bases, with 8 bases between. The CDR3 DNA reads as TGTGCCAGTAGTACCTACAGGGATACGCAGTATTTT. This translates into CASSTYRDTQYF.